The next 15 T cell receptor beta chains were all read from a single sample in a study of blood T cell repertoires in COVID-19. Generated by immunoSEQ multiplex PCR, the TCRdb table keeps only in-frame clones and is missing some. The table has hundreds of thousands of clones, more than 75% seen once; the top ten hold about 1.6%. The source material was peripheral blood. The receptors come from a woman in her thirties or forties who had recovered from COVID-19.

The genes are TRBV28 and TRBJ2-7, with D unresolved. The CDR3 is 12 amino acids. Germline CDR1 reads MDHEN; CDR2 reads SYDVKM. Between the trimmed V and J ends, which lost 6 bases and 3 bases, there was a span of 9 bases. CDR3 in DNA: TGTGCCAGCAGCCCCCGGGTCTACGAGCAGTACTTC. It translates to CASSPRVYEQYF. Looking up the rest from reference TRBV28 and TRBJ2-7 gives the full variable domain: DVKVTQSSRYLVKRTGEKVFLECVQDMDHENMFWYRQDPGLGLRLIYFSYDVKMKEKGDIPEGYSVSREKKERFSLILESASTNQTSMYLCASSPRVYEQYFGPGTRLTVT.

The chain joins TRBV2 to TRBJ1-2; D unclear. CDR3 length: 13 amino acids. The V and J ends lost 5 bases and 1 base respectively, with 8 bases between them. Per the germline V gene, CDR1 is SNHLY and CDR2 is FYNNEI. The CDR3 bases are TGTGCCAGCAGTCGAGCCCTTAACTATGGCTACACCTTC. The encoded protein is CASSRALNYGYTF.

The rearrangement links TRBV5-1 to TRBJ1-5; D ambiguous. Trimming shortened V by 3 bases and J by 5 bases, and 9 bases separated the two germline ends. CDR1 SGHRS and CDR2 YFSETQ come from the germline V gene. This CDR3 is 13 amino acids long. The CDR3 is CASSSDPDQPQHF. As DNA, the CDR3 is TGCGCCAGCAGCTCCGATCCGGATCAGCCCCAGCATTTT. Together with reference TRBV5-1 and TRBJ1-5, the CDR3 gives the full variable domain: KAGVTQTPRYLIKTRGQQVTLSCSPISGHRSVSWYQQTPGQGLQFLFEYFSETQRNKGNFPGRFSGRQFSNSRSEMNVSTLELGDSALYLCASSSDPDQPQHFGDGTRLSIL.

The chain couples TRBV3-1 (or the pseudogene TRBV3-2) to TRBJ2-7; TRBD2 matches at 8 bases. The CDR3 is 16 amino acids. Unmatched junction bases numbered 6, after V lost 2 bases and J lost 0 bases. Germline CDR1 LGHDT, CDR2 YNNKEL (reference sequence). Here the CDR3 reads CASSQFSGGLSYEQYF. Written as DNA, the CDR3 is TGTGCCAGCAGCCAATTCAGCGGGGGCCTCTCCTACGAGCAGTACTTC.

The V and J genes are TRBV5-4 and TRBJ2-2, with a tentative D call TRBD2 (7 bases). The V and J ends lost 4 bases and 4 bases respectively, with 20 bases between them. The CDR3 extends over 17 amino acids. Germline V gives CDR1 SGHNT, CDR2 YYREEE (reference sequence). The CDR3: CASSAPVEGGFTGELFF. The DNA for the CDR3 is TGTGCCAGCAGCGCCCCGGTGGAGGGGGGGTTCACCGGGGAGCTGTTTTTT.

This sequence joins TRBV9 and TRBJ2-3; weak D call: TRBD2 (5 bases). The V gene's germline CDR1 is SGDLS and CDR2 YYNGEE. V shed 4 bases and J shed 2 bases, with 20 bases lying between them. This CDR3 is 17 amino acids long. The CDR3 region is CASSPHPMDLNTDTQYF. The CDR3 DNA reads TGTGCCAGCAGCCCCCACCCCATGGACTTAAACACAGATACGCAGTATTTT. Full variable domain (outside the CDR3, taken from reference TRBV9 and TRBJ2-3): DSGVTQTPKHLITATGQRVTLRCSPRSGDLSVYWYQQSLDQGLQFLIQYYNGEERAKGNILERFSAQQFPDLHSELNLSSLELGDSALYFCASSPHPMDLNTDTQYFGPGTRLTVL.

The rearrangement joins TRBV5-1 to TRBJ1-1; D is perhaps TRBD1 (6 bases). V gave up 4 bases and J gave up 3 bases, with 13 bases separating them. The CDR3 is 14 amino acids. Germline CDR1 SGHRS, CDR2 YFSETQ. The DNA of the CDR3 is TGCGCCAGCAGCCCGCCGGACAGCTACACTGAAGCTTTCTTT. Amino acids: CASSPPDSYTEAFF.

In nucleotides, the CDR3 is TGCGCCAGCAGCCAAGATCGGGGGGTGAGGAACACTGAAGCTTTCTTT. It specifies CASSQDRGVRNTEAFF. The chain carries TRBV4-1 and TRBJ1-1, with a weak D call TRBD1 (5 bases). CDR1 and CDR2 (germline): MGHRA, YSYEKL. The CDR3 spans 16 residues. The V end was cut by 0 bases, the J end by 1 base, with 12 bases between.

This sequence joins TRBV6-5 and TRBJ2-2; 8 bases are a match to TRBD2. The germline gives CDR1 MNHEY, CDR2 SVGAGI. The J segment lost 0 bases and the V segment lost 9 bases, leaving 6 bases of the junction unmatched. This CDR3 comprises 15 residues. CDR3 residues: CASRRGAANTGELFF. The CDR3, as DNA: TGTGCCAGTCGGCGGGGGGCCGCGAACACCGGGGAGCTGTTTTTT.

The chain links TRBV27 to TRBJ1-2, with D uncertain. With 5 bases removed from V and 5 bases from J, the gap between germline ends came to 21 bases. Germline values: CDR1 MNHEY, CDR2 SMNVEV (reference sequence). The CDR3 is made up of 16 amino acids. The CDR3 protein is CASSRSGSQAVYGYTF. CDR3 in DNA: TGTGCCAGCAGTCGATCAGGATCCCAAGCTGTTTATGGCTACACCTTC.

The rearrangement uses TRBV7-9 and TRBJ2-5; 11 nucleotides align to TRBD1. Germline V gene lookup returns CDR1 SEHNR and CDR2 FQNEAQ (reference sequence). V shed 0 bases, J shed 5 bases, and the junction held 5 bases outside the gene matches. CDR3 length: 16 residues. The CDR3 spells CASSLAPGTGGETQYF. The CDR3 DNA sequence: TGTGCCAGCAGCTTAGCCCCCGGGACAGGGGGGGAGACCCAGTACTTC. Variable domain in full (rest from reference TRBV7-9 and TRBJ2-5): DTGVSQNPRHKITKRGQNVTFRCDPISEHNRLYWYRQTLGQGPEFLTYFQNEAQLEKSRLLSDRFSAERPKGSFSTLEIQRTEQGDSAMYLCASSLAPGTGGETQYFGPGTRLLVL.

The gene calls are TRBV5-6 and TRBJ1-2, with TRBD1 as a possible D gene (6 bases). V dropped 1 base and J dropped 5 bases, with 12 bases sitting between them. The CDR3 has 14 amino acids. Germline values: CDR1 SGHDT, CDR2 YYEEEE. The CDR3 DNA follows: TGTGCCAGCAGCTTGAGGAGCCAGGGGTATGGCTACACCTTC. Its protein product is CASSLRSQGYGYTF.

This clone was found a few times. The chain has TRBV27 and TRBJ2-7; D may be TRBD1 (5 bases). The V gene's germline CDR1 is MNHEY and CDR2 SMNVEV (reference sequence). Trimming removed 3 bases from V and 6 bases from J, with 15 bases in between. The CDR3 loop spans 14 amino acids. The CDR3 region is CASSLGQPALEQYF. CDR3 DNA sequence: TGTGCCAGCAGTTTGGGGCAGCCGGCCCTCGAGCAGTACTTC.

The chain employs TRBV19 and TRBJ1-1; weak D call: TRBD1 (5 bases). The V gene lost 3 bases and the J gene lost 3 bases, with 11 bases spanning the gap. Germline-derived CDR1 and CDR2 are LNHDA and SQIVND (reference sequence). The CDR3 runs to 14 residues. The CDR3 loop is CASSMGGVYTEAFF. CDR3 nucleotide sequence: TGTGCCAGTAGTATGGGGGGAGTATACACTGAAGCTTTCTTT.

V usage is TRBV20-1 and J usage is TRBJ1-2; no clear D gene. Germline V lookup: CDR1 DFQATT, CDR2 SNEGSKA (reference sequence). The CDR3 has 14 residues. V was shortened by 3 bases and J by 4 bases, with 15 bases between the two germline ends. The DNA of the CDR3 is TGCAGTGCTAGTCAACAGTCGGAAACCTATGGCTACACCTTC. Translating gives CSASQQSETYGYTF.